This TCR beta chain was observed in a study of T cell responses to AZD1222 COVID-19 vaccine. Here immunoSEQ multiplex PCR was the method, and the copy in TCRdb shows in-frame clones only, minus some. The sample lists about 170,000 clones, over 85% occurring once. In germline, CDR1 is SEHNR, CDR2 FQNEAQ (reference sequence). The CDR3 length is 15 residues. V was clipped by 2 bases and J by 7 bases, with 17 bases between them. This chain joins TRBV7-9 and TRBJ1-2, with D possibly matching TRBD1 (5 bases). The clonotype was recovered from an adult in good health. The specimen was peripheral blood, collected on day 0 of AZD1222 vaccination. The CDR3 protein is CASSLSRVDRGGYTF. In nucleotides, the CDR3 is TGTGCCAGCAGCTTATCCAGGGTCGATCGAGGTGGCTACACCTTC.